A single sample gave rise to the 30 T cell receptor beta chains below, sequenced in a study of cytomegalovirus exposure and HLA in healthy donors. PCR amplification relied on 60 Vbeta primers (plus 13 Jbeta primers). The protocol was immunoSEQ multiplex PCR, while the TCRdb copy is restricted to in-frame clones and leaves out a portion. The sample includes 40,000 to 65,000 clones. Sequencing used PBMCs. The receptors were sampled from a middle-aged man in good health and CMV-seropositive.

The CDR3 coding sequence is TGTGCCAGCAGCGTAAATGGCGGGGGGGCCGATGAGCAGTTCTTC. Protein sequence: CASSVNGGGADEQFF. This sequence joins TRBV9 and TRBJ2-1; the match to TRBD2 covers 9 bases. V was clipped by 1 base and J by 8 bases; unmatched bases: 7. This CDR3 is 15 amino acids long. The germline gives CDR1 SGDLS, CDR2 YYNGEE. The whole variable domain, filled in from reference TRBV9 and TRBJ2-1, reads DSGVTQTPKHLITATGQRVTLRCSPRSGDLSVYWYQQSLDQGLQFLIQYYNGEERAKGNILERFSAQQFPDLHSELNLSSLELGDSALYFCASSVNGGGADEQFFGPGTRLTVL.

The CDR3 loop is CASSLAIGQDSVRYYGYTF. The CDR3 DNA sequence: TGCGCCAGCAGCTTGGCTATCGGGCAGGACTCTGTGCGCTACTATGGCTACACCTTC. The chain carries TRBV5-1 and TRBJ1-2; the D is unclear. The germline V gene has CDR1 SGHRS and CDR2 YFSETQ. V was pared by 0 bases and J by 3 bases, with 24 bases between. The CDR3 is 19 amino acids. Based on the CDR3 plus reference TRBV5-1 and TRBJ1-2, the full variable domain is KAGVTQTPRYLIKTRGQQVTLSCSPISGHRSVSWYQQTPGQGLQFLFEYFSETQRNKGNFPGRFSGRQFSNSRSEMNVSTLELGDSALYLCASSLAIGQDSVRYYGYTFGSGTRLTVV.

This rearrangement joins TRBV11-2 to TRBJ2-7; D gene unclear. Germline V CDR1 and CDR2: SGHAT, FQNNGV. The V gene lost 7 bases and the J gene lost 3 bases, with 13 bases spanning the gap. The CDR3 runs 13 residues. The CDR3 here is CASTANGLYEQYF. DNA of the CDR3: TGTGCCAGCACTGCCAACGGTCTCTACGAGCAGTACTTC.

The chain uses TRBV14 and TRBJ1-5, with TRBD1 matching over 7 bases. The V segment lost 3 bases and the J segment 0 bases; nucleotides outside the gene matches: 20. The CDR3 length is 21 residues. The V gene's germline CDR1 is SGHDN and CDR2 FVKESK. CDR3 nucleotide sequence: TGTGCCAGCAGCCAGGCTAAAGGAGGGACAGAGTCGGATTATAGCAATCAGCCCCAGCATTTT. Translated, it gives CASSQAKGGTESDYSNQPQHF.

The chain has TRBV28 and TRBJ1-5, with D possibly matching TRBD1 (5 bases). Between the trimmed V and J ends, which lost 6 bases and 3 bases, there was a span of 15 bases. The CDR3 extends over 15 amino acids. Germline CDR1 and CDR2: MDHEN and SYDVKM. The CDR3 region has the DNA TGTGCCAGCAGCTCCGGGTCAGGGTACAATCAGCCCCAGCATTTT. Translating gives CASSSGSGYNQPQHF.

V gene TRBV27 combines with J gene TRBJ2-7, with a possible D match to TRBD2 (5 bases). V lost 2 bases, J lost 3 bases, and 11 bases lay in between. This CDR3 has 14 residues. CDR1 MNHEY and CDR2 SMNVEV come from the germline V gene (reference sequence). The CDR3 coding sequence is TGTGCCAGCAGTTTAGGGCGGGTTAACTACGAGCAGTACTTC. It yields the protein CASSLGRVNYEQYF.

As concerns this clone: The same CDR3 arises from other DNA sequences in this sample as well. The genes are TRBV11-2 and TRBJ2-1, with 7 bases aligning to TRBD1. CDR3 length: 16 amino acids. The V gene end was trimmed by 2 bases and the J gene end by 0 bases; junction bases not matched to a gene: 4. Germline CDR1 is SGHAT and CDR2 is FQNNGV. The CDR3: CASSLRGDSSYNEQFF. Written as DNA, the CDR3 is TGTGCCAGCAGCTTAAGAGGGGACAGCTCCTACAATGAGCAGTTCTTC.

V and J are TRBV5-5 and TRBJ2-7; 13 bases agree with TRBD2. This CDR3 spans 14 amino acids. V was pared by 4 bases and J by 5 bases, with 3 bases of the junction left unmatched. Looked up from germline, CDR1 is SGHKS and CDR2 is YYEKEE (reference sequence). CDR3 sequence (DNA): TGTGCCAGCAGCACTGGGACTAGCGGGAACGAGCAGTACTTC. It encodes CASSTGTSGNEQYF.

A note on this clone: The same CDR3 arises from other DNA sequences in this sample as well. This chain uses TRBV11-3 with TRBJ2-1, with no clear D. CDR1 and CDR2 (germline): SGHNT, YENEEA. The ends were cut back, 5 bases at V and 0 bases at J, with 11 bases in the middle. The CDR3 is made up of 15 amino acids. The CDR3 DNA is TGTGCCAGCAGCCCGGGTGGCAGCTCCTACAATGAGCAGTTCTTC. Its protein product is CASSPGGSSYNEQFF.

The V and J genes are TRBV7-2 and TRBJ2-5, with 7 bases that match TRBD2. Trimming removed 1 base from V and 6 bases from J; junction bases left unmatched: 8. This CDR3 region has 15 residues. Germline V gives CDR1 SGHTA, CDR2 FQGNSA. The DNA of the CDR3 is TGTGCCAGCAGCTTAGGGGCGGGAGTGGTCCAGACCCAGTACTTC. This codes for CASSLGAGVVQTQYF.

The chain links TRBV7-2 to TRBJ2-7; 8 bases fit TRBD1. CDR3 length: 13 amino acids. Trimming removed 5 bases from V and 2 bases from J; junction bases left unmatched: 2. CDR1 is SGHTA and CDR2 is FQGNSA in the germline V gene. The CDR3 region is CASSKTGAYEQYF. CDR3 nucleotide sequence: TGTGCCAGCAGCAAGACAGGGGCCTACGAGCAGTACTTC.

The J gene is TRBJ2-1, the V gene TRBV5-6, with 8 bases lining up with TRBD1. Trimming at V came to 4 bases and at J to 7 bases, leaving 13 bases not matched to a gene. There are 16 residues in the CDR3. Germline V gene sequence: CDR1 SGHDT, CDR2 YYEEEE. The DNA for the CDR3 is TGTGCCAGCAGCGAAATGCAGGGGGCGTTTTCTAATGAGCAGTTCTTC. Translation gives CASSEMQGAFSNEQFF.

The chain employs TRBV5-1 and TRBJ1-2; weak D call: TRBD1 (6 bases). The CDR3 sequence is 15 residues long. Germline CDR1 is SGHRS and CDR2 is YFSETQ. V gave up 0 bases and J gave up 6 bases, with 15 bases separating them. The chain's CDR3 is CASSLGQGKVNGYTF. As DNA, the CDR3 is TGCGCCAGCAGCTTGGGGCAGGGGAAGGTTAATGGCTACACCTTC.

The J gene is TRBJ2-7, the V gene TRBV6-5; no definite D call. This CDR3 has 12 residues. Trimming cost V 1 base and J 4 bases, with 5 bases left between them. Germline-derived CDR1 and CDR2 are MNHEY and SVGAGI. The CDR3 loop is CASSYYSYEQYF. The CDR3 region has the DNA TGTGCCAGCAGTTACTACTCGTACGAGCAGTACTTC.

V usage is TRBV5-1 and J usage is TRBJ1-5, with TRBD1 identical over 8 bases. CDR1 is SGHRS and CDR2 is YFSETQ in the germline V gene. This CDR3 spans 15 amino acids. The J segment lost 6 bases and the V segment lost 4 bases, leaving 9 bases of the junction unmatched. This CDR3 is CASSLGQGRSQPQHF. Written as DNA, the CDR3 is TGCGCCAGCAGCCTCGGACAGGGCAGGAGTCAGCCCCAGCATTTT.

The CDR3 loop reads CASSSSRVGEAFF. The CDR3 nucleotides are TGTGCCAGCAGCTCCTCCAGGGTCGGTGAAGCTTTCTTT. The V call is TRBV11-1, the J call TRBJ1-1, with D possibly TRBD1 on 5 matching bases. The germline gives CDR1 SGHAT, CDR2 FQDESV (reference sequence). V was cut by 4 bases and J by 7 bases, with 13 bases left in between. This CDR3 is built from 13 residues. Combining the CDR3 with reference TRBV11-1 and TRBJ1-1 gives the whole variable domain EAEVAQSPRYKITEKSQAVAFWCDPISGHATLYWYRQILGQGPELLVQFQDESVVDDSQLPKDRFSAERLKGVDSTLKIQPAELGDSAMYLCASSSSRVGEAFFGQGTRLTVV.

The chain links TRBV6-6 to TRBJ1-1, with D perhaps matching TRBD1 (5 bases). CDR1 is MNHNY and CDR2 is SVGAGI in the germline V gene (reference sequence). V was trimmed by 6 bases and J by 6 bases, leaving 17 bases between them. The CDR3 runs 14 residues. As DNA, the CDR3 is TGTGCCAGCAGACGGGGGGAAATAGGAGCTGAAGCTTTCTTT. Translation gives CASRRGEIGAEAFF.

The chain recombines TRBV10-3 with TRBJ2-1, with 12 bases lining up with TRBD2. CDR3 length: 16 residues. The germline CDR1 and CDR2 sequences are ENHRY and SYGVKD. The V gene end was trimmed by 3 bases and the J gene end by 8 bases; junction bases not matched to a gene: 8. CDR3 nucleotides: TGTGCCATCAGTGACCCTAGCGGGGGGGCCGGAGATGAGCAGTTCTTC. Its protein is CAISDPSGGAGDEQFF.

The chain recombines TRBV7-3 with TRBJ2-1; 8 bases line up with TRBD2. The junction had 19 bases not matched to a gene; V was cut back by 4 bases and J by 8 bases. Germline CDR1 reads SGHTA; CDR2 reads FQGTGA. There are 18 residues in the CDR3. DNA for the CDR3: TGTGCCAGCAGCTCCTTAACGGGAGGGCGAATAGGTCATTATGAGCAGTTCTTC. This gives the protein CASSSLTGGRIGHYEQFF. Full variable domain (outside the CDR3, taken from reference TRBV7-3 and TRBJ2-1): GAGVSQTPSNKVTEKGKYVELRCDPISGHTALYWYRQSLGQGPEFLIYFQGTGAADDSGLPNDRFFAVRPEGSVSTLKIQRTERGDSAVYLCASSSLTGGRIGHYEQFFGPGTRLTVL.

The CDR3 here is CASSIPGTSGTVEQYF. CDR3 sequence (DNA): TGTGCCAGTAGTATCCCCGGGACTAGCGGGACAGTCGAGCAGTACTTC. The rearrangement uses TRBV19 and TRBJ2-7; 13 bases are a match to TRBD2. The trim removed 3 bases at V and 6 bases at J, leaving 8 bases unmatched. Germline V gives CDR1 LNHDA, CDR2 SQIVND (reference sequence). CDR3 length: 16 amino acids.

CDR3 coding DNA: TGCGCCAGCAGCTGGGGGGGGCTCTACAATGAGCAGTTCTTC. It encodes CASSWGGLYNEQFF. The gene calls are TRBV5-1 and TRBJ2-1, with D possibly being TRBD2 (7 bases). The CDR3 runs to 14 residues. Trimming removed 3 bases from V and 3 bases from J, with 10 bases in between. The germline gives CDR1 SGHRS, CDR2 YFSETQ. The whole variable domain, remainder taken from reference TRBV5-1 and TRBJ2-1, is KAGVTQTPRYLIKTRGQQVTLSCSPISGHRSVSWYQQTPGQGLQFLFEYFSETQRNKGNFPGRFSGRQFSNSRSEMNVSTLELGDSALYLCASSWGGLYNEQFFGPGTRLTVL.

V usage is TRBV28 and J usage is TRBJ2-2; D gene ambiguous. There are 15 residues in the CDR3. The germline V and J ends were trimmed by 5 bases and 4 bases, with 14 bases remaining between them. Germline loops: CDR1 MDHEN, CDR2 SYDVKM. Here the CDR3 reads CASSLNPGSTGELFF. The CDR3 DNA is TGTGCCAGCAGTCTAAATCCAGGCTCCACCGGGGAGCTGTTTTTT.

The chain recombines TRBV10-2 with TRBJ1-2; 7 nucleotides match TRBD1. CDR1 WSHSY and CDR2 SAAADI come from the germline V gene. This CDR3 region has 14 residues. V lost 5 bases, J lost 6 bases, and 9 bases stayed unmatched. The DNA for the CDR3 is TGCGCCAGCAGTCTGAACAGGGGTGAAAATGGCTACACCTTC. It encodes CASSLNRGENGYTF.

This sequence joins TRBV5-1 and TRBJ2-5; TRBD2 matches 7 bases. Germline CDR1 SGHRS, CDR2 YFSETQ. Trimming removed 4 bases from V and 5 bases from J; junction bases left unmatched: 8. There are 14 residues in the CDR3. The CDR3: CASSPTGGGETQYF. The CDR3 DNA reads as TGCGCCAGCAGCCCCACTGGGGGGGGTGAGACCCAGTACTTC.

The chain is built from TRBV19 and TRBJ1-1; D might be TRBD1 (5 bases). Trimming took 3 bases from V and 6 from J, leaving 11 bases between them. The CDR3 extends over 13 amino acids. Germline V gives CDR1 LNHDA, CDR2 SQIVND (reference sequence). The CDR3 here is CASSMAGFAEAFF. The CDR3 DNA is TGTGCCAGTAGTATGGCAGGGTTCGCTGAAGCTTTCTTT.

The chain employs TRBV19 and TRBJ2-2, with 9 bases lining up with TRBD2. Unmatched junction bases numbered 17, after V lost 7 bases and J lost 5 bases. CDR3 size: 18 residues. CDR1 LNHDA and CDR2 SQIVND come from the germline V gene (reference sequence). The CDR3 DNA sequence: TGTGCCAGTACCCCTGGGGCTGCGGGGGGGCTGGGGACCGGGGAGCTGTTTTTT. Amino acid sequence: CASTPGAAGGLGTGELFF.

The chain has TRBV5-1 and TRBJ2-3, with 9 bases identical to TRBD1. The CDR3 consists of 16 residues. CDR1 and CDR2 (germline): SGHRS, YFSETQ. V was clipped by 4 bases and J by 9 bases; unmatched bases: 15. CDR3 DNA: TGCGCCAGCAGCCCCAAGGGACAGGGAACCGGTCACACGCAGTATTTT. This sequence encodes CASSPKGQGTGHTQYF.

The rearrangement joins TRBV10-3 to TRBJ2-2; maybe TRBD1 (6 bases). Germline-derived CDR1 and CDR2 are ENHRY and SYGVKD. This CDR3 has 15 amino acids. The V end was cut by 4 bases, the J end by 5 bases, with 14 bases between. CDR3 coding DNA: TGTGCCATCAGTGCCCGGACAGACGGGACCGGGGAGCTGTTTTTT. Its protein product is CAISARTDGTGELFF.

The CDR3 loop is CASSREGGRTGELFF. CDR3 sequence (DNA): TGCGCCAGCAGCCGCGAAGGGGGCCGAACCGGGGAGCTGTTTTTT. This chain joins TRBV4-3 and TRBJ2-2, with TRBD1 matching over 7 bases. The CDR3 totals 15 residues. Germline trimming cut 4 bases from V and 5 bases from J; bases unmatched to any gene: 7. The germline V gene encodes CDR1 LGHNA and CDR2 YSLEER.

The chain has TRBV6-6 and TRBJ2-2, with 8 nucleotides matching TRBD1. Germline lookup yields CDR1 MNHNY and CDR2 SVGAGI (reference sequence). This CDR3 is 14 amino acids long. V shed 7 bases, J shed 4 bases, and the junction held 5 bases outside the gene matches. The DNA of the CDR3 is TGTGCCAGCAAGGACAGGGATCGCACCGGGGAGCTGTTTTTT. Translated, it gives CASKDRDRTGELFF.